This TCR beta chain was documented in a study of blood T cell repertoires in COVID-19 (dated by TCRdb to 2018 to 2020). Context from the whole study: The collaborator samples originated in the United States, Italy and Spain and spanned the acute and convalescent phases of COVID-19. The prospective study material was composed of cDNA or gDNA derived from T cells, B-cell-depleted T cells, or PBMCs. A freely available public database, intended as a resource for researchers studying the immune response to SARS-CoV-2, is where the repertoires were released. Subjects who had been exposed to COVID-19, were actively infected with it, or had recovered from it provided the deeply sampled blood TCRbeta repertoires that made up the dataset. Samples came from the ongoing ImmuneRACE study (first 160 participants) plus 1,254 subjects from 6 global collaborators. Sample metadata almost always included a de-identified subject ID, COVID-19 status, age in years and sex. Where available, HLA class I and class II types were taken from metadata supplied by the sample provider and were not determined by assay-based typing. The paper's findings and limits, for the study overall: The amount of clinical and demographic metadata varied by source and participant and was provided uncurated.

TCRbeta CDR3 regions were amplified from genomic DNA by means of the immunoSEQ Assay, a bias-controlled multiplex PCR. Turning to the authors' computational methods: Nucleated cell counts per sample were estimated from amplification of reference gene primers within the assay. To quantify the absolute abundance of each unique TCRbeta CDR3 rearrangement, sequence reads were collapsed and filtered. Productive Simpson clonality was computed per sample as the square root of Simpson's diversity index over productive rearrangements. TCRdb's version of the immuneACCESS table is confined to in-frame rearrangements and falls short of the full clone set. An unresolved V gene accounts for under half of the shortfall where checked; the remainder is of unknown origin. For V, J and clone size, that table is used; D and trimming come from the DNA. This sample comprises about 210,000 clones, under 90% of them detected only once. The ten largest clones capture 2.5% to 3% of the sample.

Trimming accounts for 4 bases at V and 2 bases at J, while the number of junction bases matched to no gene is 7. The germline V gene (reference sequence) specifies LNHDA as CDR1 and SQIVND as CDR2. Counted from cysteine to phenylalanine, this CDR3 has 15 amino acids. CDR3 DNA is the only sequence kept; it has 45 bases, read in frame from the first base. Each collaborating institution followed its own protocols to collect whole blood in K2EDTA tubes. Collaborator samples were shipped for TCRbeta analysis as frozen whole blood, isolated PBMCs, or DNA extracted from either sample type. This clone appeared a few times. Its antigen has not been determined. Base quality data are lacking; no much larger clone is found one base away.

The sequenced sample was peripheral blood. This chain is built from TRBV19 and TRBJ1-2, with 7 bases in between that match TRBD1. This clonotype was sampled from a woman aged 40 to 50 with active or convalescent COVID-19. The sequenced DNA is TGTGCCAGTAGTAATCCGTCGGGACAGAACTATGGCTACACCTTC. This yields the protein CASSNPSGQNYGYTF.